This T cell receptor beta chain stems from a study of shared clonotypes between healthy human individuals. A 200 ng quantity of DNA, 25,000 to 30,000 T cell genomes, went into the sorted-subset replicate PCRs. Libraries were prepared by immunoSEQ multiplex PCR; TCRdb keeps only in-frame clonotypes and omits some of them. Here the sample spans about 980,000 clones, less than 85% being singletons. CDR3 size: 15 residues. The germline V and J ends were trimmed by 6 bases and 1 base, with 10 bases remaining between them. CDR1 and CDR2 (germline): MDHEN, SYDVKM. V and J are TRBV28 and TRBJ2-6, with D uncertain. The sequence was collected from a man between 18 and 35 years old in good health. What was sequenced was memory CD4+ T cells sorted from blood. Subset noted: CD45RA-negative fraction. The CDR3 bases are TGTGCCAGCAGCCGGACCCTATCTGGGGCCAACGTCCTGACTTTC. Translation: CASSRTLSGANVLTF.